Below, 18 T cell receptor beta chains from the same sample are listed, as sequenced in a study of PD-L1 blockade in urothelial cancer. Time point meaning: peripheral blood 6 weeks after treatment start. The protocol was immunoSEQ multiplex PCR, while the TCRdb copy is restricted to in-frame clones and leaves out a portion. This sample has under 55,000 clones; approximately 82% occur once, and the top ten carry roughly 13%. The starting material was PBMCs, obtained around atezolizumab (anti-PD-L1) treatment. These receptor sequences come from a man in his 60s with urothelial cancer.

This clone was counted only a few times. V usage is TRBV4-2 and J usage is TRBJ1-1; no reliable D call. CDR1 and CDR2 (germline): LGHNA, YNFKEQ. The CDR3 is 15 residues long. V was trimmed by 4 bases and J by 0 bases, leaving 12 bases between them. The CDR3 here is CASSPVDTMNTEAFF. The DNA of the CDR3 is TGTGCCAGCAGCCCAGTCGACACAATGAACACTGAAGCTTTCTTT.

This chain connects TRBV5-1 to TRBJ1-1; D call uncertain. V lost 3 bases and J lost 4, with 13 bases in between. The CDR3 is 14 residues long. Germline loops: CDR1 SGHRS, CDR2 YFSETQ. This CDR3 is CASSWLEGGTEAFF. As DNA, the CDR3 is TGCGCCAGCAGCTGGTTGGAGGGCGGCACTGAAGCTTTCTTT.

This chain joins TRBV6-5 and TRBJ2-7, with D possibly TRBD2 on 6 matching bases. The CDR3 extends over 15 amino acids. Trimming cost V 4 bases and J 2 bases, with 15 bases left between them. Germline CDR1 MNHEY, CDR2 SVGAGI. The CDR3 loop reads CASSSLSSETYEQYF. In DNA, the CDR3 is TGTGCCAGCAGTTCCCTCTCTAGCGAAACCTACGAGCAGTACTTC.

In DNA, the CDR3 is TGTGCCAGCAGCCGAATGGGACTAGACCGATACGAGCAGTACTTC. It codes for CASSRMGLDRYEQYF. This chain joins TRBV27 and TRBJ2-7; 8 positions agree with TRBD2. V lost 6 bases, J lost 4 bases, and 11 bases stayed unmatched. The germline V gene encodes CDR1 MNHEY and CDR2 SMNVEV (reference sequence). The CDR3 is 15 residues long.

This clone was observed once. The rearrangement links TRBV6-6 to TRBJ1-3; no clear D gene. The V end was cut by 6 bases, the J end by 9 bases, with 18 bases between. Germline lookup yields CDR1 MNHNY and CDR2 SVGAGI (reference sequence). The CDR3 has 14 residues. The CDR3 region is CASRFEANSGTIYF. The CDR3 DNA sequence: TGTGCCAGCAGGTTCGAGGCTAATTCCGGCACCATATATTTT.

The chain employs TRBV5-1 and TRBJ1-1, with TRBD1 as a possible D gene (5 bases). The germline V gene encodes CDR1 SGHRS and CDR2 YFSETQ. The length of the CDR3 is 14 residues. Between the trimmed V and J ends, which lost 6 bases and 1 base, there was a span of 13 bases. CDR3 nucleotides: TGCGCCAGCAAGGGGCTTGATGGGAACACTGAAGCTTTCTTT. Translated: CASKGLDGNTEAFF.

In DNA, the CDR3 is TGTGCCAGCTCGTACACTAGCGGGAGGACTCCTGGCGAGCAGTACTTC. Its protein product is CASSYTSGRTPGEQYF. The V call is TRBV18, the J call TRBJ2-7; 12 bases align to TRBD2. The germline gives CDR1 KGHSH, CDR2 LQKENI. The CDR3 is made up of 16 amino acids. Trimming took 6 bases from V and 6 from J; bases not matched to a gene: 12.

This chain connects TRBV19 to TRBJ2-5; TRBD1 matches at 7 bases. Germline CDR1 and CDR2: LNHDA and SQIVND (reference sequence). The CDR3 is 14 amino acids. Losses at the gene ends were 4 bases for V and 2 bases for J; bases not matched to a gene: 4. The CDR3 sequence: CASSKDRRQETQYF. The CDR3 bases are TGTGCCAGTAGTAAGGACAGGAGACAAGAGACCCAGTACTTC.

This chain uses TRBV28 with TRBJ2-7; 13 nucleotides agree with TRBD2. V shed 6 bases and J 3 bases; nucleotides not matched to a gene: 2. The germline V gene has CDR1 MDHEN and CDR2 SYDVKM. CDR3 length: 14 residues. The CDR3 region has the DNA TGTGCCAGCAGGAGACTAGCGGGGGGCTACGAGCAGTACTTC. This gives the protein CASRRLAGGYEQYF.

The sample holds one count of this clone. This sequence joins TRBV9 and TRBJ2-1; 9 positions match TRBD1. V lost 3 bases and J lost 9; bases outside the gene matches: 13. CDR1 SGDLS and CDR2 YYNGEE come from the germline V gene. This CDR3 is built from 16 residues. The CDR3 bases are TGTGCCAGCAGCGGACCAGGGACAGGGATATTGAGTGAGCAGTTCTTC. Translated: CASSGPGTGILSEQFF.

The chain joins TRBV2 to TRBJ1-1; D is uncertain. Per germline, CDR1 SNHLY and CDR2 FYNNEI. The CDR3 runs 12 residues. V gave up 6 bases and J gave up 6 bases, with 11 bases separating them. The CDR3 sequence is CASSPGLSEAFF. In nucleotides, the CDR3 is TGTGCCAGCAGCCCAGGACTGTCTGAAGCTTTCTTT.

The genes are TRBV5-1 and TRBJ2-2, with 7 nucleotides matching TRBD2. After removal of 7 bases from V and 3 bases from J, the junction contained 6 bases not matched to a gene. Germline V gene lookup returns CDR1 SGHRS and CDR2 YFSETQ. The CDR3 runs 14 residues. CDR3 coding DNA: TGCGCCAGCGGGGGAGGGGACTACACCGGGGAGCTGTTTTTT. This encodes CASGGGDYTGELFF.

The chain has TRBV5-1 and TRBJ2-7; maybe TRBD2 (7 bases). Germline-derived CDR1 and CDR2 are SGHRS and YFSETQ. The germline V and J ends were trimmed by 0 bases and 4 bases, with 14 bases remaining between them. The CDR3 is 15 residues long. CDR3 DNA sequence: TGCGCCAGCAGCTTGGCTCGGGGGGCGGGGTACGAGCAGTACTTC. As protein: CASSLARGAGYEQYF.

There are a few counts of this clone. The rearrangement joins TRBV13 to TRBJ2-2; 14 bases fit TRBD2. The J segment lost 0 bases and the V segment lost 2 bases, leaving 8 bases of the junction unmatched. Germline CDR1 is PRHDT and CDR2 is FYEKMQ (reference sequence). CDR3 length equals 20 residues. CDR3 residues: CASSLYSRTSGRSNTGELFF. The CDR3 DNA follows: TGTGCCAGCAGCTTATATTCCCGGACTAGCGGGAGGTCGAACACCGGGGAGCTGTTTTTT.

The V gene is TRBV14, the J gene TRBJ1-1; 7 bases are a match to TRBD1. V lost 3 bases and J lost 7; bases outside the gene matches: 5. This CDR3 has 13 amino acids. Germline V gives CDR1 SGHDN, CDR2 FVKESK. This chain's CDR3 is CASSQGQKFEAFF. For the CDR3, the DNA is TGTGCCAGCAGCCAGGGACAGAAATTTGAAGCTTTCTTT.

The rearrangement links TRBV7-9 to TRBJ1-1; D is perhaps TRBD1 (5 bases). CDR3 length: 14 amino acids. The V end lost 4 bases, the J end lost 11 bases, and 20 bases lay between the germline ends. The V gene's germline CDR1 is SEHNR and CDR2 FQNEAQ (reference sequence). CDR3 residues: CASSYTAGGRQAFF. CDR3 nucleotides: TGTGCCAGCAGCTATACTGCGGGGGGGAGGCAGGCTTTCTTT. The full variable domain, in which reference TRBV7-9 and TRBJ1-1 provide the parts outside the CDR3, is DTGVSQNPRHKITKRGQNVTFRCDPISEHNRLYWYRQTLGQGPEFLTYFQNEAQLEKSRLLSDRFSAERPKGSFSTLEIQRTEQGDSAMYLCASSYTAGGRQAFFGQGTRLTVV.

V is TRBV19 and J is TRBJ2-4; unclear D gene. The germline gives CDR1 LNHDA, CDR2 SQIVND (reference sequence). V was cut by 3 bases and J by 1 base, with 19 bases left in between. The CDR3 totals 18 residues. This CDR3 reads CASSIRSDFPGAKNIQYF. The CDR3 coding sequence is TGTGCCAGTAGTATTAGGTCAGATTTCCCCGGGGCCAAAAACATTCAGTACTTC.

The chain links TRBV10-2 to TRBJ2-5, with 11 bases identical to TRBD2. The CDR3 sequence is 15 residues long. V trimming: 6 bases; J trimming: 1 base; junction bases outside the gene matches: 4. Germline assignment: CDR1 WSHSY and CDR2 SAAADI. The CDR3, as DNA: TGCGCCAGCAGGAGGGGGACTAGCGGCCAAGAGACCCAGTACTTC. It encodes CASRRGTSGQETQYF.